This T cell receptor (beta chain) was sequenced in a study of cytomegalovirus exposure and HLA in healthy donors. Germline values: CDR1 MDHEN, CDR2 SYDVKM. With 4 bases removed from V and 4 bases from J, the gap between germline ends came to 11 bases. The CDR3 runs to 14 residues. Primers included in the PCR were 60 Vbeta and 13 Jbeta primers. How the authors handled the data: Roughly 11 million of the 80 million or so unique TCR beta chains counted in a later analysis were shared. Profiling relied on immunoSEQ multiplex PCR, and the TCRdb table lists in-frame clones only, not all of them. Clonal size and the V and J genes are those of that table, whereas D and trimming came from the DNA. The repertoire holds 180,000 or so clones, with around three quarters as singletons.

This receptor was identified in a woman aged 45-65 years in good health and CMV-seronegative. The specimen sequenced was PBMCs. The chain combines TRBV28 with TRBJ1-5; D might be TRBD1 (6 bases). The CDR3 nucleotides read TGTGCCAGCAGTTCCGGGACATTTAATCAGCCCCAGCATTTT. It translates to CASSSGTFNQPQHF. The entire variable domain, with the rest obtained from reference TRBV28 and TRBJ1-5, is as follows: DVKVTQSSRYLVKRTGEKVFLECVQDMDHENMFWYRQDPGLGLRLIYFSYDVKMKEKGDIPEGYSVSREKKERFSLILESASTNQTSMYLCASSSGTFNQPQHFGDGTRLSIL.